This is a list of T cell receptor beta chains from one sample in a study of blood T cell repertoires in COVID-19. Generated by immunoSEQ multiplex PCR, the TCRdb table keeps only in-frame clones and is missing some. The sample consists of roughly 150,000 clones, over 70% of them appearing once. Material for sequencing was PBMCs or T cells enriched from blood (not recorded which). The source of these receptors is a woman in her 40s with acute COVID-19. Each CDR3 is given with its conserved first and last residue. D genes are given only for firm matches. Expanded clones get a size class; other rows say once, few or many, or leave the size out.

j_call clone_size v_call d_call cdr3_aa cdr3_nt
TRBJ1-4 . TRBV14 . CASSRTVATNEKLFF TGTGCCAGCAGCAGGACAGTGGCAACTAATGAAAAACTGTTTTTT
TRBJ2-2 once TRBV19 . CASRTIWLDPGELFF TGTGCCAGTAGAACTATTTGGCTAGACCCCGGGGAGCTGTTTTTT
TRBJ2-1 . TRBV7-5 . CANRISSYNEQFF TGTGCAAACAGAATAAGCTCCTACAATGAGCAGTTCTTC
TRBJ1-6 many TRBV7-2 TRBD1 CASSLGQGGYSPLHF TGTGCCAGCAGCTTAGGACAGGGAGGTTATTCACCCCTCCACTTT
TRBJ1-3 . TRBV5-5 . CASSSLSGGSGNTIYF TGTGCCAGCAGCTCGTTATCGGGGGGCTCTGGAAACACCATATATTTT
TRBJ2-3 . TRBV7-2 . CASSFSIGSLSADTQYF TGTGCCAGCAGCTTCTCCATCGGGTCTCTTTCCGCAGATACGCAGTATTTT
TRBJ2-5 . TRBV6-6 . CASSPADGSAETQYF TGTGCCAGCAGCCCGGCCGATGGTAGCGCGGAGACCCAGTACTTC
TRBJ2-3 . TRBV24-1 TRBD1 CATRARDSIGTDTQYF TGTGCCACCAGGGCTAGGGACAGCATAGGCACAGATACGCAGTATTTT
TRBJ2-5 . TRBV5-1 TRBD1 CASSNGQGKETQYF TGCGCCAGCAGCAACGGACAGGGAAAAGAGACCCAGTACTTC
TRBJ2-2 . TRBV7-8 TRBD1 CASSPQGVAGELFF TGTGCCAGCAGCCCACAGGGGGTTGCCGGGGAGCTGTTTTTT
TRBJ1-4 . TRBV6-1 . CASSDVGRIGEKLFF TGTGCCAGCAGTGATGTGGGCAGGATCGGTGAAAAACTGTTTTTT
TRBJ2-3 . TRBV7-3 TRBD2 CASSADSGTSKHF TGTGCCAGCAGTGCAGACTCCGGGACTAGCAAGCATTTT
TRBJ2-1 . TRBV9 TRBD2 CASSVIAGEGNEQFF TGTGCCAGCAGCGTTATAGCGGGAGAGGGGAATGAGCAGTTCTTC
TRBJ2-1 . TRBV5-6 TRBD2 CASSLTGGPGNEQFF TGTGCCAGCAGCTTGACGGGAGGGCCGGGAAATGAGCAGTTCTTC
TRBJ1-6 . TRBV20-1 . CSASGTYSSYNSPLHF TGCAGTGCTAGTGGAACCTACAGCTCCTATAATTCACCCCTCCACTTT
TRBJ2-3 . TRBV7-6 TRBD2 CASSTTSASDTQYF TGTGCCAGCAGCACGACTAGCGCGTCAGATACGCAGTATTTT